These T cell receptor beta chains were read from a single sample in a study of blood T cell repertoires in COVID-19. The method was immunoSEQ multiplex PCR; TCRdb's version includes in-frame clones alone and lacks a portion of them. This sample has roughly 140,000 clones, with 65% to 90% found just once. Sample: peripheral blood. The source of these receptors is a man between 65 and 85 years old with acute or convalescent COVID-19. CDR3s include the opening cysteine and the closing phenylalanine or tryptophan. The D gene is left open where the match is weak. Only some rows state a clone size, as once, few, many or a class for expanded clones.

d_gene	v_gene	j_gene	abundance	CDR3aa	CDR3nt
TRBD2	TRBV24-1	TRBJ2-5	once	CATSDPAAGGETQYF	TGTGCCACCAGTGACCCCGCAGCGGGAGGAGAGACCCAGTACTTC
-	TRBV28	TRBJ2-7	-	CASSLSLSAGNEQYF	TGTGCCAGCAGTTTAAGTTTGTCGGCGGGGAACGAGCAGTACTTC
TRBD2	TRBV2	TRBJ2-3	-	CASSGEGYTDTQYF	TGTGCCAGCAGTGGGGAGGGTTACACAGATACGCAGTATTTT
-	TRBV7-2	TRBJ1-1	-	CASSSRSNTEAFF	TGTGCCAGCAGCTCCCGGTCGAACACTGAAGCTTTCTTT
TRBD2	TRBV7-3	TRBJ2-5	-	CASSSVAGGPRETQYF	TGTGCCAGCAGCTCCGTAGCGGGAGGGCCGAGGGAGACCCAGTACTTC
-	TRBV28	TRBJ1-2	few	CASSNTGVVYGYTF	TGTGCCAGCAGTAATACAGGAGTGGTTTATGGCTACACCTTC
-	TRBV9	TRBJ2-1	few	CASSVDWPPYNEQFF	TGTGCCAGCAGCGTAGATTGGCCCCCCTACAATGAGCAGTTCTTC
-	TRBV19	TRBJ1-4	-	CASSIGGGVGEKLFF	TGTGCCAGTAGTATCGGAGGCGGGGTGGGCGAAAAACTGTTTTTT
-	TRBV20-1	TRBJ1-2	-	CSARSRGSNTF	TGCAGTGCTAGAAGCAGGGGCTCAAATACCTTC
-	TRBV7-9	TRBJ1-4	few	CASSRDEKLFF	TGTGCCAGCAGCCGGGATGAAAAACTGTTTTTT
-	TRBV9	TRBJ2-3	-	CASSVGGGRTDTQYF	TGTGCCAGCAGCGTAGGAGGGGGAAGAACAGATACGCAGTATTTT
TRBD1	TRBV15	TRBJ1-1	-	CATSTGQQNTEAFF	TGTGCCACCAGCACGGGACAGCAAAACACTGAAGCTTTCTTT
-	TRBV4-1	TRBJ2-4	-	CASSQDRASWNIQYF	TGCGCCAGCAGCCAAGATCGGGCTAGCTGGAACATTCAGTACTTC
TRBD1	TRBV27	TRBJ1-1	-	CASSPTGVGRAFF	TGTGCCAGCAGCCCGACAGGGGTAGGGAGAGCTTTCTTT
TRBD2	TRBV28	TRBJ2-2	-	CASSPRRAGTFAGELFF	TGTGCCAGCAGTCCCCGGAGAGCGGGAACTTTCGCCGGGGAGCTGTTTTTT
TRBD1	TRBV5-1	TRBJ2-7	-	CASRLTGGPSSYEQYF	TGCGCCAGCAGATTAACAGGGGGCCCTAGCTCCTACGAGCAGTACTTC
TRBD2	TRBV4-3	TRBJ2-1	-	CASSQDGLAGVNEQFF	TGCGCCAGCAGCCAAGATGGACTAGCGGGAGTAAATGAGCAGTTCTTC
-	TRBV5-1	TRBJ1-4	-	CASSWGGRTTNEKLFF	TGCGCCAGCAGCTGGGGGGGCAGAACAACTAATGAAAAACTGTTTTTT
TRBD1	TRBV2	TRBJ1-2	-	CASTSGTGNYRYTF	TGTGCCAGCACATCGGGGACAGGGAACTATCGCTACACCTTC
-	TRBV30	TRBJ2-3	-	CAWSPTTDTQYF	TGTGCCTGGAGTCCTACCACAGATACGCAGTATTTT
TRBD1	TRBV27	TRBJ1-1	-	CASSFQGAGAEAFF	TGTGCCAGCAGTTTTCAGGGGGCCGGCGCTGAAGCTTTCTTT
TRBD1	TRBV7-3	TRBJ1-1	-	CASSSTGGSEAFF	TGTGCCAGCAGCTCGACAGGGGGCTCTGAAGCTTTCTTT
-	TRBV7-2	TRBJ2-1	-	CASSLEGLSSYNEQFF	TGTGCCAGCAGCTTAGAGGGGTTGAGCTCCTACAATGAGCAGTTCTTC
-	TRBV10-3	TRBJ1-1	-	CAISRAGAGGTEAFF	TGTGCCATCAGCCGAGCAGGGGCGGGTGGCACTGAAGCTTTCTTT
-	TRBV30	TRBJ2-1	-	CACGPAGVNEQFF	TGTGCCTGTGGACCCGCCGGGGTCAATGAGCAGTTCTTC
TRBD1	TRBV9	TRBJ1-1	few	CASSPGDRVNTEAFF	TGTGCCAGCAGCCCAGGGGACAGGGTGAACACTGAAGCTTTCTTT
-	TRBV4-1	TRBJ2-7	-	CASSQGETLGLGEQYF	TGCGCCAGCAGCCAAGGGGAGACATTGGGTCTTGGGGAGCAGTACTTC
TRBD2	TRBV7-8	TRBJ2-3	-	CASSLDLAGGTDTQYF	TGTGCCAGCAGCTTAGACCTAGCGGGAGGCACAGATACGCAGTATTTT
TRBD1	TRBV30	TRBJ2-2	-	CAWMRQGAAGELFF	TGTGCCTGGATGAGGCAGGGGGCTGCCGGGGAGCTGTTTTTT
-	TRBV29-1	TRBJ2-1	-	CSVDGLASYNEQFF	TGCAGCGTTGATGGCCTAGCGAGTTACAATGAGCAGTTCTTC
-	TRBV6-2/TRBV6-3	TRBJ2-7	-	CASSPGTTYEQYF	TGTGCCAGCAGTCCCGGGACAACATACGAGCAGTACTTC
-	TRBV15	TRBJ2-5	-	CATSSGFGETQYF	TGTGCCACCAGCAGTGGGTTCGGGGAGACCCAGTACTTC
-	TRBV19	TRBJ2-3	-	CASSIGLSSGLLTDTQYF	TGTGCCAGTAGTATTGGACTGAGTAGCGGCTTACTCACAGATACGCAGTATTTT
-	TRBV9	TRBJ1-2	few	CASSGTVLTAGYTF	TGTGCCAGCAGCGGGACAGTTTTAACGGCCGGCTACACCTTC
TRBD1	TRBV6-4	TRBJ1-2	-	CASSDTNTGGFYGYTF	TGTGCCAGCAGTGACACTAATACAGGGGGCTTCTATGGCTACACCTTC
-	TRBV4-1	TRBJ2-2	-	CASSQDYGLWQVTGELFF	TGCGCCAGCAGCCAAGATTACGGTCTATGGCAGGTCACCGGGGAGCTGTTTTTT
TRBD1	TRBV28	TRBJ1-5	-	CASNSDRAGQPQHF	TGTGCCAGCAATTCGGACAGGGCGGGTCAGCCCCAGCATTTT
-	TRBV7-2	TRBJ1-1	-	CASSLVRGTAFF	TGTGCCAGCAGCTTAGTGAGGGGGACAGCTTTCTTT
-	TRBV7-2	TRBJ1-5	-	CASSLTPGNQPQHF	TGTGCCAGCAGCTTAACCCCCGGGAATCAGCCCCAGCATTTT
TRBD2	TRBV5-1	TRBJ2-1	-	CASSLSGNLYNEQFF	TGCGCCAGCAGCCTGAGCGGGAACCTTTACAATGAGCAGTTCTTC
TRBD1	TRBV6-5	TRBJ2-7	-	CASSQDRVSSYEQYF	TGTGCCAGCAGCCAAGACAGGGTGTCCTCCTACGAGCAGTACTTC
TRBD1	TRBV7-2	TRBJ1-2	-	CASSPDRAGFGGYTF	TGTGCCAGCAGCCCGGACAGGGCAGGTTTCGGTGGCTACACCTTC
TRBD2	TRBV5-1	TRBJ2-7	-	CASSFLAGNSYEQYF	TGCGCCAGCAGCTTCCTAGCGGGGAACTCCTACGAGCAGTACTTC
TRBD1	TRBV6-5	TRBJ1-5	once	CASSNGQGGQPQHF	TGTGCCAGCAGTAACGGACAGGGCGGCCAGCCCCAGCATTTT
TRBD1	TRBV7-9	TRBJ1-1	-	CASSPTPGQGGTEAFF	TGTGCCAGCAGCCCCACTCCGGGACAGGGAGGCACTGAAGCTTTCTTT
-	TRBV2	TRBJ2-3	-	CASSFQGLGTDTQYF	TGTGCCAGCAGCTTCCAGGGGCTAGGCACAGATACGCAGTATTTT
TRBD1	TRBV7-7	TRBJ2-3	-	CASSPDRVETQYF	TGTGCTAGCAGCCCAGACAGGGTTGAGACGCAGTATTTT
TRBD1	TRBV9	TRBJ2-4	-	CASSDGQGNIQYF	TGTGCCAGCAGCGACGGACAGGGAAACATTCAGTACTTC
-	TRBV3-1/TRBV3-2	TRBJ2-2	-	CASSLFTGELFF	TGTGCCAGCAGCCTCTTCACCGGGGAGCTGTTTTTT
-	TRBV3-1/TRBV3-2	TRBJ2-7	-	CASSQDVAVPYEQYF	TGTGCCAGCAGCCAAGATGTAGCGGTTCCTTACGAGCAGTACTTC